Listed below are T cell receptor beta chains from one sample, sequenced in a study of T cells in Graves' hyperthyroidism and ophthalmopathy. TCRdb reanalysed the multiplex PCR reads using MiXCR and keeps one entry per CDR3 protein. This sample yields about 380,000 distinct CDR3 sequences, of which 15% to 20% are seen a single time; 40% belongs to the top ten. The specimen sequenced was blood. All receptors derive from a man younger than 30 with Graves' ophthalmopathy. Both conserved end residues are part of each CDR3. The D gene is left open where the match is weak. Clone size appears in some rows only: once, few, many, or a class for an expanded clone.

many	.	TRBV11-1	TRBJ2-7	TGTGCCAGCAGCCCGGGACGGTTCTACGAGCAGTACTTC	CASSPGRFYEQYF
many	TRBD1	TRBV9	TRBJ1-1	TGTGCCAGCAGCGTAGAGGGGGCTCTCCGCCCGAACACTGAAGCTTTCTTT	CASSVEGALRPNTEAFF
.	.	TRBV10-1	TRBJ1-1	TGCGCCAGCAGCCAGGATCCCAGGGTTCTAGGGAACACTGAAGCTTTCTTT	CASSQDPRVLGNTEAFF
many	TRBD1	TRBV13	TRBJ1-1	TGTGCCAGCAGCTTCACAGGGGTAGACACTGAAGCTTTCTTT	CASSFTGVDTEAFF
.	.	TRBV6-1	TRBJ1-5	TGTGCCAGCAGTGAGGGAGGGTATCAGCCCCAGCATTTT	CASSEGGYQPQHF
many	.	TRBV11-2	TRBJ2-2	TGTGCCAGCAGCCCATGGGTCACCGGGGAGCTGTTTTTT	CASSPWVTGELFF
.	.	TRBV20-1	TRBJ2-3	TGCAGTGCTAGATGGGAGCGGTCTAGCACAGATACGCAGTATTTT	CSARWERSSTDTQYF
.	TRBD1	TRBV27	TRBJ1-2	TGTGCCAGCAGTTTACAGGGGGCCTCTTGGGATGGCTACACCTTC	CASSLQGASWDGYTF
many	.	TRBV12-3/TRBV12-4	TRBJ1-6	TGTGCCAGCAGCGGACGGGAGAATTCACCCCTCCACTTT	CASSGRENSPLHF
many	.	TRBV20-1	TRBJ1-4	TGCAGTGCCCCCCCACCCAGGACTGATGGTGAAAAACTGTTTTTT	CSAPPPRTDGEKLFF
.	.	TRBV6-2/TRBV6-3	TRBJ2-3	TGTGCCAGCAGACCGGGAACCTTTCCCGCAGATACGCAGTATTTT	CASRPGTFPADTQYF
many	TRBD1	TRBV6-1	TRBJ2-7	TGTGCCAGCAGCGCTCGGACAGGGAACACCTACGAGCAGTACTTC	CASSARTGNTYEQYF
many	.	TRBV16	TRBJ1-1	TGTGCCAGCAGCCAATCGGAGTACACTGAAGCTTTCTTT	CASSQSEYTEAFF
.	.	TRBV20-1	TRBJ2-6	TGCAGTGTTGAAACTACTGGGGCCAACGTCCTGACTTTC	CSVETTGANVLTF
.	.	TRBV10-3	TRBJ1-5	TGTGCCATCAGTGTATCCTCGGGGGGCGGCAATCAGCCCCAGCATTTT	CAISVSSGGGNQPQHF
.	TRBD2	TRBV20-1	TRBJ2-1	TGCAGTGCTAGGGGGGGGGTCTCCTACAATGAGCAGTTCTTC	CSARGGVSYNEQFF
many	.	TRBV3-1	TRBJ2-7	TGTGCCAGCAGCCAAGCGAGCGGAGCTAGCTACGAGCAGTACTTC	CASSQASGASYEQYF
many	.	TRBV27	TRBJ1-3	TGTGCCAGCAGTTTATCTGGGTACCTATCTGGAAACACCATATATTTT	CASSLSGYLSGNTIYF
many	.	TRBV7-9	TRBJ2-7	TGTGCCAGCAGCTTAGTAGGCCTAGCTCCCAACGAGCAGTACTTC	CASSLVGLAPNEQYF
many	.	TRBV7-6	TRBJ1-1	TGTGCCAGCAGCTTAGAGTTCGGGGGGTACACTGAAGCTTTCTTT	CASSLEFGGYTEAFF
few	.	TRBV6-2/TRBV6-3	TRBJ1-2	TGTGCCAGCAGCAGGGGACGGAAGACCGGCTACACCTTC	CASSRGRKTGYTF
.	.	TRBV20-1	TRBJ2-7	TGCAGTGCTAGTTCTAGCGCACGCTCAGACGAGCAGTACTTC	CSASSSARSDEQYF
few	.	TRBV27	TRBJ2-7	TGTGCCAGCAGTTTATTGACTTCCTACGAGCAGTACTTC	CASSLLTSYEQYF
many	.	TRBV6-2/TRBV6-3	TRBJ1-2	TGTGCCAGCATCCCGTCGGGGGCAGAGAATGGCTACACCTTC	CASIPSGAENGYTF
few	.	TRBV10-1	TRBJ1-1	TGCGCCAGCATTCCAAGGGGGGGGCTCACTGAAGCTTTCTTT	CASIPRGGLTEAFF
many	.	TRBV20-1	TRBJ1-5	TGCAGTGCTAGTAACCCCGTCCTTAGCAATCAGCCCCAGCATTTT	CSASNPVLSNQPQHF
many	.	TRBV3-1	TRBJ1-1	TGTGCCAGCAGCCAAAGGGGAACCACTGAAGCTTTCTTT	CASSQRGTTEAFF
.	TRBD2	TRBV7-3	TRBJ2-3	TGTGCCAGCAGACCCCTGGGGGACTATCTCACAGATACGCAGTATTTT	CASRPLGDYLTDTQYF
many	TRBD2	TRBV28	TRBJ2-1	TGTGCCAGCAGTTCGGCTAGCGGGGGGGCCTCCTACAATGAGCAGTTCTTC	CASSSASGGASYNEQFF
.	.	TRBV19	TRBJ1-3	TGTGCCAGTACCCCCCGGGGCTTGGCTGGAAACACCATATATTTT	CASTPRGLAGNTIYF
few	TRBD2	TRBV4-1	TRBJ2-1	TGCGCCAGCAGCCAAGTGCGGGGGGGCCTAGACAATGAGCAGTTCTTC	CASSQVRGGLDNEQFF
few	.	TRBV28	TRBJ1-2	TGTGCCAGCAGTTTCCCGGGCCATAACTATGGCTACACCTTC	CASSFPGHNYGYTF
many	.	TRBV2	TRBJ1-1	TGTGCCAGCAGTGAAGCGGGACTGAAGCTTAGTGCTGAAGCTTTCTTT	CASSEAGLKLSAEAFF
many	.	TRBV6-1	TRBJ1-2	TGTGCCAGCAGTGGTTGGACGGGAGAAAAAGGTGGCTACACCTTC	CASSGWTGEKGGYTF
few	TRBD2	TRBV27	TRBJ2-3	TGTGCCAGCAAGATGACTAGCGGGGGTGCAGATACGCAGTATTTT	CASKMTSGGADTQYF
few	TRBD1	TRBV29-1	TRBJ1-2	TGCAGCGTCCTACGGGGACAGAACTATGGCTACACCTTC	CSVLRGQNYGYTF
many	.	TRBV14	TRBJ1-2	TGTGCCAGCAGCCGCCGACAGGAGGATCCCTATGGCTACACCTTC	CASSRRQEDPYGYTF
many	.	TRBV3-1	TRBJ1-2	TGTGCCAGCAGCCAAAGCCCCGGGGCTCCGTATGGCTACACCTTC	CASSQSPGAPYGYTF
few	.	TRBV9	TRBJ2-3	TGTGCCAGCAGCGTAGCTACGACTCCCAATACGCAGTATTTT	CASSVATTPNTQYF
many	.	TRBV3-1	TRBJ2-1	TGTGCCAGCAGCCAAGATCTGGGGAATGAGCAGTTCTTC	CASSQDLGNEQFF
few	.	TRBV5-1	TRBJ1-1	TGCGCCAGCAGAATAGGAGTTACTGACACTGAAGCTTTCTTT	CASRIGVTDTEAFF
many	TRBD2	TRBV20-1	TRBJ2-7	TGCAGTGCTAGTAGCGGGGGGGCCCTGGACGAGCAGTACTTC	CSASSGGALDEQYF
.	TRBD2	TRBV10-3	TRBJ2-3	TGTGCCATCAGTGATGGCCTAGCGGGGGGAACCACAGATACGCAGTATTTT	CAISDGLAGGTTDTQYF